This T cell receptor (beta chain) was recorded in a study of identical twins. Study-wide points: With abundant cord blood beta clonotypes, insertions were fewer; memory repertoires showed no such pattern.

The CDR3 loop spans 10 amino acids. Germline V gene data show CDR1 as SQVTM and CDR2 as ANQGSEA. V dropped 4 bases and J dropped 9 bases, with 7 bases sitting between them. Each CDR3 protein gets one entry after TCRdb re-called the 5' RACE reads with MiXCR. The table shows about 720,000 distinct CDR3 sequences, with 15% to 20% occurring only once. In its sample, this clonotype was seen many times. Antigen: not known. The same data also went into a second study, on T cells expressing NK-cell markers.

Sequenced input: PBMCs. The J gene is TRBJ2-1, the V gene TRBV29-1, with unresolved D. The sequence derives from a woman aged 18-30 years in good health. The CDR3 reads CSVVMVEQFF. CDR3 nucleotides: TGCAGCGTTGTAATGGTTGAGCAGTTCTTC.